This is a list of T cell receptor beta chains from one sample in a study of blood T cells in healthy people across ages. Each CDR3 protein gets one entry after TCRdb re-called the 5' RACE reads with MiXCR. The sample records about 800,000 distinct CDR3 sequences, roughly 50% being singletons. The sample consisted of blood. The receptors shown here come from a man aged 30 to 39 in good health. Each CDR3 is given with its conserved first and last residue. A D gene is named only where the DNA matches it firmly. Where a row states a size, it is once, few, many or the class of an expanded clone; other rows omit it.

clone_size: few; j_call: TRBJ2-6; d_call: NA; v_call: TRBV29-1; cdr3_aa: CSVEEWAPLSGANVLTF; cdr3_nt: TGCAGCGTTGAAGAGTGGGCCCCCCTCTCTGGGGCCAACGTCCTGACTTTC
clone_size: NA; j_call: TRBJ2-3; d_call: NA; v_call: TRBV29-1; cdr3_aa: CSVEDQSTDTQYF; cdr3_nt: TGCAGCGTTGAGGACCAAAGCACAGATACGCAGTATTTT
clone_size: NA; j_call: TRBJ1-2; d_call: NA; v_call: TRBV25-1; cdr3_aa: CASSELGPDGYGYTF; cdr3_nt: TGTGCCAGCAGTGAACTTGGACCCGATGGCTATGGCTACACCTTC
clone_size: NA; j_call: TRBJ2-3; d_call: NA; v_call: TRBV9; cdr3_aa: CASSVATAADTQYF; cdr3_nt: TGTGCCAGCAGCGTAGCTACAGCGGCGGATACGCAGTATTTT
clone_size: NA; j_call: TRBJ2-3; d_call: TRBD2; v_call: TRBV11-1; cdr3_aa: CASSLNSGKPDTQYF; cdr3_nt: TGTGCCAGCAGCTTAAATAGCGGGAAGCCAGATACGCAGTATTTT
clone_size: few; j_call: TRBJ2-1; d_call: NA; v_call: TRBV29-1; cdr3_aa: CSVEKYSQGNEQFF; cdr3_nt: TGCAGCGTTGAAAAGTACAGTCAGGGAAATGAGCAGTTCTTC
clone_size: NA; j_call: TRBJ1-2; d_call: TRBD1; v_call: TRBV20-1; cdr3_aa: CSAPQGGLGYTF; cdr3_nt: TGCAGTGCTCCCCAAGGGGGCCTTGGCTACACCTTC
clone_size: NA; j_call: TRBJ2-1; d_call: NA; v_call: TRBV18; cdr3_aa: CASSPPIRNEQFF; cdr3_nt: TGTGCCAGCTCACCACCGATTCGAAATGAGCAGTTCTTC
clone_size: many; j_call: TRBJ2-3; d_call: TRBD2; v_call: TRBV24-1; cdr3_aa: CATSAPGGSDTQYF; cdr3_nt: TGTGCCACCAGTGCTCCGGGGGGTTCAGATACGCAGTATTTT
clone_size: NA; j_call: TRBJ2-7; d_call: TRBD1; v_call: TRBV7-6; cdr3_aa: CACSHTGGPPFHEQYF; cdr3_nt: TGTGCCTGCAGTCATACAGGGGGCCCCCCTTTTCACGAGCAGTACTTC
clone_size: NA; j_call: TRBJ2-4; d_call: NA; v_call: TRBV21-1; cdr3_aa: CASSKRSGTSLRKNIQYF; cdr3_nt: TGTGCCAGCAGCAAAAGGAGCGGGACTAGCCTAAGGAAAAACATTCAGTACTTC
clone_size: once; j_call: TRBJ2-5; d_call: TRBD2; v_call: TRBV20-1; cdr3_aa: CSARPLAGGLAGETQYF; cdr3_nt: TGCAGTGCTAGACCCCTAGCGGGGGGGCTAGCGGGAGAGACCCAGTACTTC
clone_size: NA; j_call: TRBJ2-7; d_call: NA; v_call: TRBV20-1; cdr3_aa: CSARDPLETYEQYF; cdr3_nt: TGCAGTGCTAGAGATCCCTTAGAAACCTACGAGCAGTACTTC
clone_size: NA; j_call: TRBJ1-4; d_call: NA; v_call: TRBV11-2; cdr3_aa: CASSPGGQGEKLFF; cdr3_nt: TGTGCCAGCAGCCCCGGGGGGCAGGGGGAAAAACTGTTTTTT
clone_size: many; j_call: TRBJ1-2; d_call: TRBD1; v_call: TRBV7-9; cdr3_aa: CASSLDLGTGDYGYTF; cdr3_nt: TGTGCCAGCAGCTTAGATCTTGGGACAGGAGACTATGGCTACACCTTC
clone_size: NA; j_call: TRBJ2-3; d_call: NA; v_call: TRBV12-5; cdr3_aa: CASGFRTDTQYF; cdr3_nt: TGTGCTAGTGGTTTCCGCACAGATACGCAGTATTTT
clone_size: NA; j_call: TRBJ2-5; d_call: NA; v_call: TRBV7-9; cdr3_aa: CASSQLSGAQETQYF; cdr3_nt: TGTGCCAGCAGCCAACTATCGGGGGCCCAAGAGACCCAGTACTTC
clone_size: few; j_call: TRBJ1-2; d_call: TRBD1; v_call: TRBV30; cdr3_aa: CASEGQPGGYTF; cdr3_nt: TGTGCCTCCGAGGGACAGCCAGGAGGCTACACCTTC
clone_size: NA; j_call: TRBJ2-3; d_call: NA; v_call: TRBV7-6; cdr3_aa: CASSWTGTQSTDTQYF; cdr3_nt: TGTGCCAGCAGCTGGACCGGGACACAAAGCACAGATACGCAGTATTTT
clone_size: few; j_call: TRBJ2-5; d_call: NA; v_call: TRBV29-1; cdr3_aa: CSVVLSAQETQYF; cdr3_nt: TGCAGCGTTGTTTTATCGGCCCAAGAGACCCAGTACTTC
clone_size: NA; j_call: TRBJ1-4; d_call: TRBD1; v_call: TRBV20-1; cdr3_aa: CSALRTGGNEKLFF; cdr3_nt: TGCAGTGCACTTAGGACAGGGGGTAATGAAAAACTGTTTTTT
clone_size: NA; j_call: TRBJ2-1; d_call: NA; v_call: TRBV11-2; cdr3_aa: CASSLRALAPFF; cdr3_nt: TGTGCCAGCAGCTTAAGGGCCCTAGCGCCGTTCTTC
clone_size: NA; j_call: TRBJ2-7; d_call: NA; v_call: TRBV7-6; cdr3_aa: CASMAEGVGEQYF; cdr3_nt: TGTGCCAGCATGGCTGAGGGGGTCGGCGAGCAGTACTTC
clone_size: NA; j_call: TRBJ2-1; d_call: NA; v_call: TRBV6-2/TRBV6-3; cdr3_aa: CASSYSRILRDEQFF; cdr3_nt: TGTGCCAGCAGTTACAGTCGGATTTTGAGGGATGAGCAGTTCTTC
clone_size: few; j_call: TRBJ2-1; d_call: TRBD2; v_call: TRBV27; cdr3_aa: CASSPSSGRENEQFF; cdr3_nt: TGTGCCAGCAGTCCATCTAGCGGGAGGGAAAATGAGCAGTTCTTC
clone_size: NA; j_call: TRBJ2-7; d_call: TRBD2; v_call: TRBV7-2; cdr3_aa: CASSLGLAGLYEQYF; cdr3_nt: TGTGCCAGCAGCTTAGGGCTAGCGGGATTATACGAGCAGTACTTC
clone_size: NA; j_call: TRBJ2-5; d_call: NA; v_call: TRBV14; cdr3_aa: CASSQKGTAQETQYF; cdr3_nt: TGTGCCAGCAGCCAAAAGGGGACTGCCCAAGAGACCCAGTACTTC
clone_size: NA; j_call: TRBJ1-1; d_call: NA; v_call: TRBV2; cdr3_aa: CASSVQHMNTEAFF; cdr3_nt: TGTGCCAGCAGTGTGCAGCACATGAACACTGAAGCTTTCTTT
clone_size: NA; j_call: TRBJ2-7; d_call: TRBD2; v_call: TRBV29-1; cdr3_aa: CSICFGLAGGDEQYF; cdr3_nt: TGCAGCATCTGTTTTGGGCTAGCGGGAGGTGACGAGCAGTACTTC
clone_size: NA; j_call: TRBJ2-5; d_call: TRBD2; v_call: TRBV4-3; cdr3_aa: CASSQEGRTSTAETQYF; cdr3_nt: TGCGCCAGCAGCCAAGAGGGGCGGACTAGCACGGCAGAGACCCAGTACTTC
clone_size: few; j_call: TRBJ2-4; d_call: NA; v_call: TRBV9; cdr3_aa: CASSVAGAGNIQYF; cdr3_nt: TGTGCCAGCAGCGTAGCTGGAGCGGGAAACATTCAGTACTTC
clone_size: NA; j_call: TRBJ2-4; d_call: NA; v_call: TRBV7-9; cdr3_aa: CASSLRVPGRSKNIQYF; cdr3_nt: TGTGCCAGCAGCTTAAGAGTTCCGGGGAGAAGCAAAAACATTCAGTACTTC
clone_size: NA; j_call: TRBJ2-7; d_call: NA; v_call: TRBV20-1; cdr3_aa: CSATGAGCNEQYF; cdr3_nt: TGCAGTGCTACAGGGGCGGGGTGCAATGAGCAGTACTTC
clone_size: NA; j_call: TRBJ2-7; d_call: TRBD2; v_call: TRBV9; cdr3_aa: CASSPGGANSYGQYF; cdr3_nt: TGTGCCAGCAGCCCGGGGGGGGCCAACTCCTACGGGCAGTACTTC
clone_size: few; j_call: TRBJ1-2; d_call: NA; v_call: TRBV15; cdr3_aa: CATSRDQGLSGYTF; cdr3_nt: TGTGCCACCAGCAGAGATCAGGGATTGAGCGGCTACACCTTC
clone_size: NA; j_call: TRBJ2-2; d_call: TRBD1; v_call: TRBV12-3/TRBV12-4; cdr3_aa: CASRNNRGPTGELFF; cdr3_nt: TGTGCCAGCAGGAACAACAGGGGGCCCACCGGGGAGCTGTTTTTT
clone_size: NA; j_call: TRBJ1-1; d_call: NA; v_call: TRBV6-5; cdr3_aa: CASSYSAGTEAFF; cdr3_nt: TGTGCCAGCAGTTACTCCGCCGGGACTGAAGCTTTCTTT
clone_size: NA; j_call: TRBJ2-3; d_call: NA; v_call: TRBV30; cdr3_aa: CAWSVAASTDTQYF; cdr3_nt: TGTGCCTGGAGTGTAGCGGCCAGCACAGATACGCAGTATTTT
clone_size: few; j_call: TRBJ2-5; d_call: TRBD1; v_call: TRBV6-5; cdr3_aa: CASSRRDRLTEQYF; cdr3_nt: TGTGCCAGCAGTCGCCGGGACAGGCTAACTGAGCAGTACTTC
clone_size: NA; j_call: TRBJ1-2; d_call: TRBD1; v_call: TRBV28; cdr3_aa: CASRGTGVRDGYTF; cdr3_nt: TGTGCCAGCAGGGGGACAGGGGTGAGGGATGGCTACACCTTC
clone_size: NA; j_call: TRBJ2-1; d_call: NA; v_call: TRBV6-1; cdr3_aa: CASRPLGYKSDEQFF; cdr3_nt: TGTGCCAGCAGACCCTTAGGCTATAAATCGGATGAGCAGTTCTTC
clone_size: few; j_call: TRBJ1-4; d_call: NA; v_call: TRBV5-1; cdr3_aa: CASSPRSENEKLFF; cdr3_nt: TGCGCCAGCAGCCCCAGGTCAGAAAATGAAAAACTGTTTTTT
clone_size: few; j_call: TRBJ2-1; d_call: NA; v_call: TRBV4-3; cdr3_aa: CASSQDFGPNEQFF; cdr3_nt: TGCGCCAGCAGCCAAGATTTCGGCCCCAATGAGCAGTTCTTC
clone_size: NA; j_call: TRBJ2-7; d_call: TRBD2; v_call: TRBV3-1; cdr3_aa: CVSSQGTSAQQYF; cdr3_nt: TGTGTCAGCAGCCAAGGGACTAGCGCACAGCAGTACTTC
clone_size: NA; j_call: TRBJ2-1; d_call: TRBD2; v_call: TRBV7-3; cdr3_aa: CASSLSARTSGRLTNEQFF; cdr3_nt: TGTGCCAGCAGCTTATCCGCCCGGACTAGCGGGAGGTTAACCAATGAGCAGTTCTTC
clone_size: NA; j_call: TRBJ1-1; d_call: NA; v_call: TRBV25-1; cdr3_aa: CASSADGDTEAFF; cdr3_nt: TGTGCCAGCAGTGCGGACGGGGACACTGAAGCTTTCTTT
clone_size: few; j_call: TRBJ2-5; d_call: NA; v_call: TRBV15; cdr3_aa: CATSTRDDEISQYF; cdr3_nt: TGTGCCACCAGCACCCGGGACGACGAAATTTCCCAGTACTTC
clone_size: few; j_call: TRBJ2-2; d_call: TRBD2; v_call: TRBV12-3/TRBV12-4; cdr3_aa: CASSLVGGTGELFF; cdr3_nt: TGTGCCAGCAGTTTAGTCGGGGGGACCGGGGAGCTGTTTTTT
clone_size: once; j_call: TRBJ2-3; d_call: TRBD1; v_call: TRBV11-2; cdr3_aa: CASSFGQGASDTQYF; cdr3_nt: TGTGCCAGCAGCTTTGGACAGGGGGCTTCGGACACGCAGTATTTT
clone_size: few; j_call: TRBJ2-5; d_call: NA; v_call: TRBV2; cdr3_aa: CASSTTETQYF; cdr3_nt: TGTGCCAGCAGTACAACGGAGACCCAGTACTTC
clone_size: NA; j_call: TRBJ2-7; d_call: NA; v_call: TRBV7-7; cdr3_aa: CASSLSNPPELAYDRYSYEQYF; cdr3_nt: TGTGCTAGCAGCTTATCTAATCCCCCGGAACTAGCCTACGACCGCTACTCCTACGAGCAGTACTTC
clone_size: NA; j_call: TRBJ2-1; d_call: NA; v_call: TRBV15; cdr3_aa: CATSRGGDNEQFF; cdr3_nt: TGTGCCACCAGCAGAGGGGGGGACAATGAGCAGTTCTTC
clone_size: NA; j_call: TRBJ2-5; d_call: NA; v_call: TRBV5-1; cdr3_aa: CASSHGLGQKKETQYF; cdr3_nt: TGCGCCAGCAGCCACGGCCTAGGACAGAAAAAAGAGACCCAGTACTTC